This section outlines one TCR beta chain sequence together with its context. The CDR3 spans 18 residues. Unmatched junction bases numbered 12, after V lost 8 bases and J lost 0 bases. Germline V gene sequence: CDR1 LNHDA, CDR2 SQIVND (reference sequence). This specimen comes from a study of T cell changes during pregnancy in multiple sclerosis. Assay used: immunoSEQ multiplex PCR; TCRdb lists only in-frame clones, some missing. There are about 35,000 clones in the sample; roughly nine tenths occur only once, and around 2.8% lies in the top ten. V is TRBV19 and J is TRBJ1-5, with 11 positions matching TRBD1. Specimen: CD4+ T cells from peripheral blood mononuclear cells, collected in the third trimester of pregnancy. The clonotype comes from a female donor in good health, enrolled as a control in a pregnancy study. The CDR3 here is CASSSRDRGFDSNQPQHF. The CDR3 nucleotides are TGTGCCAGTTCGTCTCGGGACAGGGGGTTCGATAGCAATCAGCCCCAGCATTTT.